These T cell receptor beta chains were read from a single sample in a study of T cell repertoires in cytomegalovirus infection. These TCRs are of unknown antigen specificity. TCRdb itself ran the reads through MiXCR, one entry per CDR3 protein. The sample records 110,000 or so distinct CDR3 sequences, 30% to 35% being singletons. The specimen comprised CD8+ T cells from cultured PBMCs, sampled from culture after CMV antigen stimulation. The receptors were sampled from a human donor in good health (CMV status not recorded). Some clones in this sample may be carry-over from other donors' samples. Each CDR3 is given without its conserved first and last residue. Each record gives: D gene, J gene, V gene, CDR3 protein. D genes are given only for firm matches.

TRBD1,TRBJ1-2,TRBV7-9,ASSLGGQGPNYGYT
NA,TRBJ2-5,TRBV20-1,SASAYRVSETQY
NA,TRBJ2-1,TRBV6-1,ASSESSTAWGEQF
TRBD1,TRBJ2-2,TRBV2,ASRDGTAFTGELF
TRBD2,TRBJ2-5,TRBV11-1,ASSPQTSGRFQETQY
TRBD2,TRBJ2-1,TRBV7-3,ASSFASGGASNEQF
TRBD2,TRBJ2-1,TRBV19,ASSPTHSGGTYNEQF
NA,TRBJ1-2,TRBV20-1,SARTGSGGEGYT
TRBD1,TRBJ2-7,TRBV2,ASSTDRGSYEQY
TRBD1,TRBJ2-7,TRBV27,ASNSGGQTTYEQY
NA,TRBJ1-6,TRBV4-1,ASSQGPPFNSPLH
NA,TRBJ1-2,TRBV20-1,SARELGPPRDYGYT
NA,TRBJ1-2,TRBV12-3/TRBV12-4,ASSFETAYGYT
TRBD1,TRBJ2-1,TRBV7-9,ASSFEERFPGGYNEQF
NA,TRBJ2-2,TRBV4-1,ASASIWTGELF
NA,TRBJ2-2,TRBV7-2,ASSARLEDGELF
NA,TRBJ1-2,TRBV6-5,ASSYSTGIYGYT
NA,TRBJ2-1,TRBV4-1,ASSQGSRTYNEQF
NA,TRBJ2-3,TRBV7-2,ASSSPSLTDTQY
NA,TRBJ2-2,TRBV7-2,ASSLGIRTNTGELF
TRBD1,TRBJ1-2,TRBV19,ASSTQQGSYYGYT
NA,TRBJ2-3,TRBV4-1,ASSQEGDGLAATDTQY
NA,TRBJ1-1,TRBV7-6,ASSPNPGGNTEAF
NA,TRBJ2-7,TRBV2,ASMGDWTHEQY
TRBD2,TRBJ2-1,TRBV20-1,SARDLWPSGGYNEQF
NA,TRBJ1-2,TRBV7-2,ASSLEGPNYGYT
NA,TRBJ1-1,TRBV27,ASALGRTTEAF
NA,TRBJ2-1,TRBV7-6,ASSLEGGSLNEQF
NA,TRBJ1-4,TRBV6-5,ASSTSGAANEKLF
TRBD2,TRBJ2-2,TRBV23-1,ASSPGGGTGELF
TRBD1,TRBJ2-1,TRBV7-8,ASSDWDREAPSYNEQF
NA,TRBJ1-5,TRBV15,ATSRAPLNQPQH
NA,TRBJ1-3,TRBV5-1,ASSLGFSDGGNTIY
TRBD1,TRBJ1-2,TRBV2,ASMAEQGAGYGYT
TRBD2,TRBJ2-7,TRBV7-2,ASSLAGGAEQY
NA,TRBJ2-7,TRBV7-2,ASSLGPATFSKEGNYEQY
NA,TRBJ2-7,TRBV7-6,ASSSPGLAGYEQY
NA,TRBJ2-1,TRBV24-1,ATSDSGDTSYNEQF
NA,TRBJ2-2,TRBV20-1,SAYPSVDITNTGELF
TRBD1,TRBJ2-3,TRBV28,ASSRGTGSKFTDTQY
NA,TRBJ1-1,TRBV5-4,ASSLVAENTEAF
NA,TRBJ2-1,TRBV6-1,ASRGKTGTIYNEQF
NA,TRBJ2-1,TRBV6-1,ASIAGGLYNEQF
NA,TRBJ1-1,TRBV9,ASSALRDTRAF
TRBD1,TRBJ2-7,TRBV7-8,ASSFTGGIPYEQY
NA,TRBJ1-6,TRBV4-1,ASSQESLVEDSISPLH
NA,TRBJ1-5,TRBV6-6,ASSYSWGQPQH
NA,TRBJ2-5,TRBV7-6,TSSGEGRGWETQY
TRBD1,TRBJ1-1,TRBV12-3/TRBV12-4,ASSFPRGRNTEAF
NA,TRBJ2-7,TRBV28,ASSLSRGVSSYEQY
TRBD1,TRBJ2-1,TRBV6-6,ASSFGQGSYNEQF
TRBD2,TRBJ2-1,TRBV4-3,ASSQDVSSGDEQF
NA,TRBJ2-5,TRBV5-1,ASTEEGRETQY
NA,TRBJ1-5,TRBV6-1,ASRATDDNQPQH
NA,TRBJ1-5,TRBV4-2,ASSQSYALAHSQPQH